This TCR beta chain is drawn from a study of T cell repertoires in cytomegalovirus infection (dated by TCRdb to about 2019). Study-wide context: Donor HLA type was relevant to the analysis, as public TCR beta signatures indicated carriage of CMV infection together with the matching HLA type.

This clonotype was observed many times. Its antigen remains unidentified. No base qualities exist here, and no much larger clone lies one base off it. Relative to germline, V is 1 base shorter and J is 9 bases shorter, with 22 bases between their ends. CDR1 and CDR2 are drawn from the germline V gene (reference sequence): SEHNR, FQNEAQ. The CDR3 holds 17 amino acids from the cysteine to the phenylalanine. Here the CDR3 DNA is all that survives: 51 bases in frame from base 1. The sequencer listed for this sample is Illumina HiSeq 1500. The public reads were reprocessed in TCRdb via fastp at Q25 and MiXCR, keeping in-frame beta chains. One record per CDR3 amino acid sequence lists the most common genes and DNA. In this sample the table shows roughly 500,000 distinct CDR3 sequences, more than 15% of which occur a single time. Around 25% of the sample is held by the ten biggest clonotypes. Here is what the overall study found, with its caveats: Carriers of CMV infection plus the relevant HLA type were discriminated by the cumulative frequency of public TCR beta family members in the study cohort and in an independent approximately 400-donor cohort. The ex vivo response was dominated by HLA-C-restricted CMV-specific TCR beta clonotypes, which also provided the single most frequent clonotype in two of eight donors.

This clonotype was sampled from a human donor in good health (CMV status not recorded). Some clones in this sample may be carry-over from other donors' samples. Recombination connected TRBV7-9 to TRBJ1-3; a tentative D match to TRBD1 spans 5 bases. Sequencing used CD8+ T cells from PBMCs. The CDR3 has the sequence CASSLVPSLDNPATIYF. The nucleotides read TGTGCCAGCAGCTTAGTCCCCTCTCTGGACAACCCGGCCACCATATATTTT.